A single T cell receptor (beta chain) is shown here with its context. There are 14 residues in the CDR3. V lost 3 bases and J 6 bases, leaving 14 bases between the germline ends. Germline V gives CDR1 GTSNPN, CDR2 SVGIG (reference sequence). Arm-PCR of CDR3 regions and iRepertoire HTBI primers were used to build TCR beta libraries. A single record per CDR3 protein comes from TCRdb applying MiXCR to the multiplex PCR reads. The sample lists around 460,000 distinct CDR3 sequences, about a fifth occurring once. The entry originates in a study of regulatory T cells in long-lasting Graves disease. Time point here: persistent/refractory GD, antithyroid drugs over 5 years with positive TRAb. From PBMCs, RNA was extracted and then used to make the TCR library.

This sequence was found in a female donor with Graves disease. The gene calls are TRBV30 and TRBJ2-2; D could derive from TRBD1 or TRBD2 (5 bases each). The sample in question was peripheral blood mononuclear cells (PBMCs), obtained when the disease was refractory, from a patient treated with antithyroid drugs. In nucleotides, the CDR3 is TGTGCCTGGAGGGGACGCTCAAAGGCCGGGGAGCTGTTTTTT. Amino acids: CAWRGRSKAGELFF.